The sequence of this T cell receptor beta chain was determined in a study of cytomegalovirus exposure and HLA in healthy donors. This CDR3 comprises 16 residues. V was shortened by 5 bases and J by 2 bases, with 16 bases between the two germline ends. In germline, CDR1 is LNHDA, CDR2 SQIVND (reference sequence). The 120-subject validation cohort, separate from the approximately 670-subject first cohort, included the donors. On this clone itself: The antigen is not known.

Clones were sequenced by immunoSEQ multiplex PCR, and TCRdb holds only the in-frame ones, with some missing. The sample carries around 200,000 clones, about 81% recorded once. Study-level points and caveats: In the 90 to 150 validation repertoires, roughly 94% of cluster scores exceeded 0, per a later analysis. There were approximately 150 TCR beta chains listed as cytomegalovirus-associated. Cytomegalovirus status was reportedly diagnosed by the classifier with high sensitivity and specificity.

The V gene is TRBV19, the J gene TRBJ2-1; D is ambiguous. The TCR comes from a woman aged 25 to 45 in good health and CMV-seronegative. Sequenced input: PBMCs. CDR3: CASSPHDKLTYNEQFF. CDR3 DNA sequence: TGTGCCAGTAGTCCTCATGACAAGTTGACCTACAATGAGCAGTTCTTC.